This T cell receptor beta chain was profiled in a study of blood T cell repertoires in COVID-19. Patients in Seattle were enrolled during active infection, then followed longitudinally. Germline V gene lookup returns CDR1 WNHNN and CDR2 SYGVQD (reference sequence). V lost 6 bases, J lost 9 bases, and 17 bases lay in between. The CDR3 covers 13 residues. Methods used by the authors: Reference gene primer amplification gave nucleated cell count estimates. The data were produced by immunoSEQ multiplex PCR, yet TCRdb's version contains in-frame clones alone and is incomplete. That table gives V, J and clone size, and the DNA gave D and trimming. The profile shows approximately 300,000 clones, about 90% of them singletons.

The sequence came from a woman under 40 with COVID-19, enrolled during active disease. The sample was peripheral blood. The V gene is TRBV10-1, the J gene TRBJ1-2; D is possibly TRBD1 (5 bases). CDR3 sequence reads: CASSPGRGSSYTF. In DNA form, the CDR3 reads TGCGCCAGCAGCCCGGGACGGGGGTCGAGCTACACCTTC.